A selection of T cell receptor beta chains follows, all from one sample in a study of T cell responses to AZD1222 COVID-19 vaccine. The repertoire was sequenced with immunoSEQ multiplex PCR; TCRdb's copy has only in-frame clones and lacks some. The sample includes roughly 170,000 clones, approximately 94% of them seen just once. The sequencing here drew on peripheral blood, taken 28 days after the second AZD1222 dose. Source of these receptors: an adult who received the AZD1222 COVID-19 vaccine. Each CDR3 is given with its conserved first and last residue. The D gene is left open where the match is weak. Clone size appears in some rows only: once, few, many, or a class for an expanded clone.

D gene: TRBD1; clone size: .; J gene: TRBJ1-2; V gene: TRBV6-5; CDR3 DNA: TGTGCCAGCAGTTACTCGGGGGGACAGAACTATGGCTACACCTTC; CDR3 protein: CASSYSGGQNYGYTF
D gene: .; clone size: .; J gene: TRBJ1-6; V gene: TRBV4-3; CDR3 DNA: TGCGCCAGCAGCCAAGATACGGGTCCCCTCCACTTT; CDR3 protein: CASSQDTGPLHF
D gene: .; clone size: .; J gene: TRBJ2-6; V gene: TRBV27; CDR3 DNA: TGTGCCAGCAGTTTAGCCAGGGATATCTCTGGGGCCAACGTCCTGACTTTC; CDR3 protein: CASSLARDISGANVLTF
D gene: TRBD1; clone size: .; J gene: TRBJ1-5; V gene: TRBV2; CDR3 DNA: TGTGCCAGCAGATTCCCGGGACAGGGGGCCCAGCATTTT; CDR3 protein: CASRFPGQGAQHF
D gene: TRBD1; clone size: .; J gene: TRBJ2-2; V gene: TRBV7-2; CDR3 DNA: TGTGCCAGCAGCCCGACAGGGGCCAACACCGGGGAGCTGTTTTTT; CDR3 protein: CASSPTGANTGELFF
D gene: .; clone size: .; J gene: TRBJ2-7; V gene: TRBV5-4; CDR3 DNA: TGTGCCAGCAGCCCCGGACTACTCTACGAGCAGTACTTC; CDR3 protein: CASSPGLLYEQYF
D gene: .; clone size: .; J gene: TRBJ2-7; V gene: TRBV9; CDR3 DNA: TGTGCCAGCAGCGACGACAGATCCTACGAGCAGTACTTC; CDR3 protein: CASSDDRSYEQYF
D gene: TRBD2; clone size: .; J gene: TRBJ2-1; V gene: TRBV11-2; CDR3 DNA: TGTGCCAGCAGCTTTGGAGCGGTGGGCGGGAGGGCCCACAATGAGCAGTTCTTC; CDR3 protein: CASSFGAVGGRAHNEQFF
D gene: .; clone size: .; J gene: TRBJ1-5; V gene: TRBV4-1; CDR3 DNA: TGCGCCAGCAGCCAAGGGACCGAGTATAGCAATCAGCCCCAGCATTTT; CDR3 protein: CASSQGTEYSNQPQHF
D gene: .; clone size: .; J gene: TRBJ2-2; V gene: TRBV29-1; CDR3 DNA: TGCAGCGTCGCGGTAGCCGGGGACGGGGAGCTGTTTTTT; CDR3 protein: CSVAVAGDGELFF
D gene: TRBD2; clone size: .; J gene: TRBJ2-7; V gene: TRBV30; CDR3 DNA: TGTGCCTGGAGCGTTAGCGGGAGCTCCTACGAGCAGTACTTC; CDR3 protein: CAWSVSGSSYEQYF
D gene: .; clone size: .; J gene: TRBJ1-1; V gene: TRBV6-5; CDR3 DNA: TGTGCCAGCAGCGCCCAAGTCACGGCGGACACTGAAGCTTTCTTT; CDR3 protein: CASSAQVTADTEAFF
D gene: .; clone size: .; J gene: TRBJ1-1; V gene: TRBV9; CDR3 DNA: TGTGCCAGCAGCGTAGAGTCGGGGGGCACTGAAGCTTTCTTT; CDR3 protein: CASSVESGGTEAFF
D gene: .; clone size: .; J gene: TRBJ1-6; V gene: TRBV6-1; CDR3 DNA: TGTGCCAGCAGTGATACCCTCGGGCCCGCAAATTCACCCCTCCACTTT; CDR3 protein: CASSDTLGPANSPLHF
D gene: .; clone size: .; J gene: TRBJ1-3; V gene: TRBV11-2; CDR3 DNA: TGTGCCAGCAGCTCCGGGGAAGGAAACACCATATATTTT; CDR3 protein: CASSSGEGNTIYF
D gene: TRBD1; clone size: .; J gene: TRBJ1-2; V gene: TRBV11-2; CDR3 DNA: TGTGCCAGCAGCTCGCTCCGGGACAGGGGGTTATCTAACTATGGCTACACCTTC; CDR3 protein: CASSSLRDRGLSNYGYTF
D gene: TRBD1; clone size: .; J gene: TRBJ1-4; V gene: TRBV5-1; CDR3 DNA: TGCGCCAGCAGCACTGGGACAGGGAGCGAAAAACTGTTTTTT; CDR3 protein: CASSTGTGSEKLFF
D gene: .; clone size: .; J gene: TRBJ2-3; V gene: TRBV5-1; CDR3 DNA: TGCGCCAGCAGCTTGGTCGGGTTCCCAGATACGCAGTATTTT; CDR3 protein: CASSLVGFPDTQYF
D gene: .; clone size: .; J gene: TRBJ2-6; V gene: TRBV9; CDR3 DNA: TGTGCCAGCAGCGCCCAGGGGTCGGGGGCCAACGTCCTGACTTTC; CDR3 protein: CASSAQGSGANVLTF
D gene: .; clone size: few; J gene: TRBJ2-2; V gene: TRBV7-3; CDR3 DNA: TGTGCCAGCAGCTTGGGTGGTGGGATTCCAAACACCGGGGAGCTGTTTTTT; CDR3 protein: CASSLGGGIPNTGELFF
D gene: .; clone size: .; J gene: TRBJ2-7; V gene: TRBV27; CDR3 DNA: TGTGCCAGCACGACGGAGCAGTACTTC; CDR3 protein: CASTTEQYF
D gene: .; clone size: once; J gene: TRBJ1-1; V gene: TRBV7-9; CDR3 DNA: TGTGCCAGCACCTACACGGCAGGTCCGATTGAAGCTTTCTTT; CDR3 protein: CASTYTAGPIEAFF
D gene: .; clone size: .; J gene: TRBJ2-1; V gene: TRBV19; CDR3 DNA: TGTGCCAGTAGTATCGGGCGGAATGAGCAGTTCTTC; CDR3 protein: CASSIGRNEQFF
D gene: .; clone size: .; J gene: TRBJ2-7; V gene: TRBV13; CDR3 DNA: TGTGCCAGCAGCTCCGGGACGGCAGGCGGGCAGTACTTC; CDR3 protein: CASSSGTAGGQYF
D gene: TRBD1; clone size: .; J gene: TRBJ1-6; V gene: TRBV28; CDR3 DNA: TGTGCCACACGTCAGGGGGGCGGATATAATTCACCCCTCCACTTT; CDR3 protein: CATRQGGGYNSPLHF
D gene: TRBD1; clone size: .; J gene: TRBJ2-5; V gene: TRBV19; CDR3 DNA: TGTGCCAGTAGCTCAGGGGGCGGTTTGGAGACCCAGTACTTC; CDR3 protein: CASSSGGGLETQYF
D gene: .; clone size: once; J gene: TRBJ2-7; V gene: TRBV7-6; CDR3 DNA: TGTGCCAGCAGTGAAGGGGGGGTGGTGGTCTACGAGCAGTACTTC; CDR3 protein: CASSEGGVVVYEQYF
D gene: .; clone size: .; J gene: TRBJ1-4; V gene: TRBV9; CDR3 DNA: TGTGCCAGCAGCGTAGTTAGCAATGAAAAACTGTTTTTT; CDR3 protein: CASSVVSNEKLFF
D gene: TRBD1; clone size: .; J gene: TRBJ2-7; V gene: TRBV5-1; CDR3 DNA: TGCGCCAGCAGCTCCGGACAGGGGTCGTATAAGCAGTACTTC; CDR3 protein: CASSSGQGSYKQYF
D gene: .; clone size: .; J gene: TRBJ1-1; V gene: TRBV10-3; CDR3 DNA: TGTGCCATCGGAGTTGACAACACTGAAGCTTTCTTT; CDR3 protein: CAIGVDNTEAFF
D gene: TRBD2; clone size: .; J gene: TRBJ2-4; V gene: TRBV28; CDR3 DNA: TGTGCCAGCACCCGGACTAGCGGGAGACATGAGGCCAAAAACATTCAGTACTTC; CDR3 protein: CASTRTSGRHEAKNIQYF
D gene: TRBD2; clone size: .; J gene: TRBJ2-3; V gene: TRBV18; CDR3 DNA: TGTGCCAGCTCACCACAACTAGCGGGTAGCACAGATACGCAGTATTTT; CDR3 protein: CASSPQLAGSTDTQYF
D gene: TRBD1; clone size: .; J gene: TRBJ1-2; V gene: TRBV19; CDR3 DNA: TGTGCCAGTAGTAGGACAGGGCGAAACTATGGCTACACCTTC; CDR3 protein: CASSRTGRNYGYTF
D gene: TRBD1; clone size: .; J gene: TRBJ1-3; V gene: TRBV9; CDR3 DNA: TGTGCCAGCAGCACCCAGGGGGGACTATCTGGAAACACCATATATTTT; CDR3 protein: CASSTQGGLSGNTIYF
D gene: .; clone size: .; J gene: TRBJ1-1; V gene: TRBV7-9; CDR3 DNA: TGTGCCAGCACCTACCTTGGGGCAGGCACCACTGAAGCTTTCTTT; CDR3 protein: CASTYLGAGTTEAFF
D gene: .; clone size: few; J gene: TRBJ1-3; V gene: TRBV5-1; CDR3 DNA: TGCGCCAGCAGCCAGCAAGCGGGTTCTGGAAACACCATATATTTT; CDR3 protein: CASSQQAGSGNTIYF
D gene: .; clone size: .; J gene: TRBJ2-7; V gene: TRBV10-3; CDR3 DNA: TGTGCCATCGGTGAAGGGATGTCCTACGAGCAGTACTTC; CDR3 protein: CAIGEGMSYEQYF
D gene: TRBD1; clone size: .; J gene: TRBJ1-2; V gene: TRBV6-5; CDR3 DNA: TGTGCCAGCAGACCGGGACAGGGGGCAGGGGGCTACACCTTC; CDR3 protein: CASRPGQGAGGYTF
D gene: .; clone size: .; J gene: TRBJ1-3; V gene: TRBV6-2/TRBV6-3; CDR3 DNA: TGTGCCAGCAGTTACCGATCCACCTCTGGAAACACCATATATTTT; CDR3 protein: CASSYRSTSGNTIYF